Listed below are T cell receptor beta chains from one sample, sequenced in a study of blood T cell repertoires in COVID-19. Profiling relied on immunoSEQ multiplex PCR, and the TCRdb table lists in-frame clones only, not all of them. The sample contains about 190,000 clones, under 90% of which appear only once. The sequenced sample consisted of peripheral blood. These receptors were obtained from a human donor in a cohort sampled during active COVID-19. Each CDR3 is given with its conserved first and last residue. A D gene is named only where the DNA matches it firmly. The size entry is marked missing in some rows and otherwise reads once, few, many or a size class.

j_call v_call clone_size d_call cdr3_aa cdr3_nt
TRBJ2-2 TRBV19 - - CATAITRAAGELFF TGTGCCACCGCAATAACTAGGGCGGCCGGGGAGCTGTTTTTT
TRBJ1-2 TRBV12-3/TRBV12-4 few - CASSAGTYYGYTF TGTGCCAGCAGCGCCGGGACTTATTATGGCTACACCTTC
TRBJ2-5 TRBV11-3 once - CASSLRNLPQETQYF TGTGCCAGCAGCTTAAGGAACCTTCCACAGGAGACCCAGTACTTC
TRBJ2-7 TRBV28 few - CASRATSLPFYEQYF TGTGCCAGCAGGGCAACTAGTCTACCCTTCTACGAGCAGTACTTC
TRBJ1-5 TRBV29-1 - TRBD1 CSVALPTGLQHF TGCAGCGTTGCCCTCCCGACAGGGCTGCAGCATTTT
TRBJ1-1 TRBV6-5 - - CASRLHRERAEAFF TGTGCCAGCAGGCTCCACAGGGAACGGGCTGAAGCTTTCTTT
TRBJ2-1 TRBV6-5 - TRBD2 CASSLRTSGYNEQFF TGTGCCAGCAGTCTCCGGACTAGCGGCTACAATGAGCAGTTCTTC
TRBJ1-1 TRBV19 - TRBD1 CASLRGAGGRGNTEAFF TGTGCCAGTTTGAGAGGGGCAGGGGGGCGCGGGAACACTGAAGCTTTCTTT
TRBJ1-5 TRBV30 - - CAWSGPGQYSNQPQHF TGTGCCTGGAGTGGGCCGGGACAATATAGCAATCAGCCCCAGCATTTT
TRBJ1-2 TRBV19 - TRBD1 CASSRDRAINYGYTF TGTGCCAGTAGTAGGGACAGGGCAATTAACTATGGCTACACCTTC
TRBJ1-1 TRBV19 - TRBD1 CASSIVGTGMNTEAFF TGTGCCAGTAGTATAGTCGGGACAGGGATGAACACTGAAGCTTTCTTT
TRBJ2-5 TRBV18 - - CASSPQQEETQYF TGTGCCAGCTCACCCCAGCAGGAAGAGACCCAGTACTTC
TRBJ2-3 TRBV2 - TRBD2 CASSGSSGYTDTQYF TGTGCCAGCAGTGGGTCTAGCGGTTACACAGATACGCAGTATTTT
TRBJ2-4 TRBV10-2 once - CASSEQAKNIQYF TGCGCCAGCAGTGAACAGGCTAAAAACATTCAGTACTTC
TRBJ1-3 TRBV29-1 - - CRGRGSGNTIYF TGCAGGGGGAGGGGCTCTGGAAACACCATATATTTT
TRBJ2-6 TRBV18 - - CASSPGAGAGANVLTF TGTGCCAGCTCACCAGGGGCAGGAGCTGGGGCCAACGTCCTGACTTTC
TRBJ1-6 TRBV10-3 - - CAISVNEGGSRSPLHF TGTGCCATCAGTGTTAATGAGGGGGGGTCGCGTTCACCCCTCCACTTT
TRBJ1-1 TRBV18 - - CASSPTAGYTEAFF TGTGCCAGCTCTCCTACCGCAGGGTACACTGAAGCTTTCTTT
TRBJ1-4 TRBV2 - TRBD1 CASSGNRQGQKLFF TGTGCCAGCAGTGGAAATCGACAGGGCCAAAAACTGTTTTTT
TRBJ2-5 TRBV12-3/TRBV12-4 - - CASSLGGEETQYF TGTGCCAGCAGTTTAGGGGGGGAAGAGACCCAGTACTTC
TRBJ2-5 TRBV20-1 once - CSASRASPLRTQYF TGCAGTGCTAGTAGGGCTAGCCCGCTTCGGACCCAGTACTTC
TRBJ2-1 TRBV3-1/TRBV3-2 - TRBD2 CASSLKRPGLAGYEQFF TGTGCCAGCAGCCTTAAGAGACCGGGACTAGCGGGCTATGAGCAGTTCTTC
TRBJ1-1 TRBV19 - TRBD1 CASRIHRDRNTEAFF TGTGCCAGTAGGATACACCGGGACAGGAACACTGAAGCTTTCTTT
TRBJ2-1 TRBV27 - - CASSPVRDVYNEQFF TGTGCCAGCAGTCCCGTGAGGGATGTGTACAATGAGCAGTTCTTC
TRBJ2-4 TRBV5-4 once TRBD1 CASSFAGTGGARNIQYF TGTGCCAGCAGCTTCGCCGGGACAGGGGGCGCAAGAAACATTCAGTACTTC
TRBJ2-2 TRBV27 - TRBD2 CASSPSGRVTGELFF TGTGCCAGCAGTCCTAGCGGGAGGGTCACCGGGGAGCTGTTTTTT
TRBJ2-3 TRBV5-1 - TRBD1 CASSLAPTGFTDTQYF TGCGCCAGCAGCTTGGCCCCGACAGGGTTCACAGATACGCAGTATTTT
TRBJ1-5 TRBV7-9 - - CASSGGDGPGPQHF TGTGCCAGCAGCGGAGGGGACGGTCCAGGGCCCCAGCATTTT
TRBJ2-3 TRBV7-3 - - CASSFISTSTDTQYF TGTGCCAGCAGCTTTATCTCGACTAGCACAGATACGCAGTATTTT
TRBJ1-1 TRBV12-3/TRBV12-4 - - CASSFAVAGTFF TGTGCCAGCAGTTTTGCCGTCGCGGGAACTTTCTTT
TRBJ2-4 TRBV3-1/TRBV3-2 - - CASSHLSATGIQYF TGTGCCAGCAGCCACCTGTCAGCCACGGGCATTCAGTACTTC
TRBJ1-5 TRBV28 - TRBD1 CASSLTGQGNQPQHF TGTGCCAGCAGTTTAACCGGACAGGGAAATCAGCCCCAGCATTTT
TRBJ1-5 TRBV19 - TRBD1 CASSKRDRGLSNQPQHF TGTGCCAGTAGTAAACGGGACAGGGGGCTTAGCAATCAGCCCCAGCATTTT
TRBJ1-1 TRBV9 - TRBD1 CASSVVGTENTEAFF TGTGCCAGCAGCGTAGTTGGGACAGAGAACACTGAAGCTTTCTTT
TRBJ2-1 TRBV5-1 - - CASRRDTNEQFF TGCGCCAGCCGCCGGGATACAAATGAGCAGTTCTTC
TRBJ1-1 TRBV5-5 - - CASSSRAEAFF TGTGCCAGCAGCTCGAGGGCTGAAGCTTTCTTT
TRBJ2-7 TRBV19 - - CASSGLHEQYF TGTGCCAGTAGCGGTCTCCACGAGCAGTACTTC
TRBJ2-2 TRBV3-1/TRBV3-2 - TRBD2 CASSQDSWSGGLLSNTGELFF TGTGCCAGCAGCCAAGATTCCTGGAGCGGGGGACTACTTTCGAACACCGGGGAGCTGTTTTTT
TRBJ2-1 TRBV24-1 - - CATSVSGGSYNEQFF TGTGCCACCAGTGTCTCAGGGGGGAGCTACAATGAGCAGTTCTTC
TRBJ1-1 TRBV7-9 - - CASSLDLFPVTEAFF TGTGCCAGCAGCTTAGATTTATTCCCAGTCACTGAAGCTTTCTTT